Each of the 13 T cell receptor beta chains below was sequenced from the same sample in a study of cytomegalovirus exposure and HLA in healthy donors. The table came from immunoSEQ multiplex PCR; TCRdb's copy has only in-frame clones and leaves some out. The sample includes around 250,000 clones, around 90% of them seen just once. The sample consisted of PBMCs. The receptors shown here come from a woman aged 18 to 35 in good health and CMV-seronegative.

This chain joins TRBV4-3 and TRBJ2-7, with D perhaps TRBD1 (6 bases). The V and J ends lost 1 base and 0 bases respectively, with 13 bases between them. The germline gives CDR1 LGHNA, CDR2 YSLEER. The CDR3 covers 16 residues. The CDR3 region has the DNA TGCGCCAGCAGCCAAGGTTCCCAGGGGTCCTCCTACGAGCAGTACTTC. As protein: CASSQGSQGSSYEQYF.

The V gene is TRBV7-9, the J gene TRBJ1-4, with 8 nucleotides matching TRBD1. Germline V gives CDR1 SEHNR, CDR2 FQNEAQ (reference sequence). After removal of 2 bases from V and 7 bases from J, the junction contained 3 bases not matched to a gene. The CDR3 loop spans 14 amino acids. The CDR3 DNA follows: TGTGCCAGCAGCTTAAACAGGGGGGCTGAAAAACTGTTTTTT. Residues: CASSLNRGAEKLFF.

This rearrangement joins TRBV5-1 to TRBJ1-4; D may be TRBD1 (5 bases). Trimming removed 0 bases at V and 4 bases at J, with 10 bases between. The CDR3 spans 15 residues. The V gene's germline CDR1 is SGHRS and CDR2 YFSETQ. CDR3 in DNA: TGCGCCAGCAGCTTGGCAGGGAGGGTTAATGAAAAACTGTTTTTT. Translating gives CASSLAGRVNEKLFF.

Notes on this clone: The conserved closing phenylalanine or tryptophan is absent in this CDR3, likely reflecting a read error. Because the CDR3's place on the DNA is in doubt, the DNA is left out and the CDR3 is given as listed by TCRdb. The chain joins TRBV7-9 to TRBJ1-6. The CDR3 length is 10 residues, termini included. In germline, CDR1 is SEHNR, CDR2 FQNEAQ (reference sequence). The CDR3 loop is CASSRATGLR.

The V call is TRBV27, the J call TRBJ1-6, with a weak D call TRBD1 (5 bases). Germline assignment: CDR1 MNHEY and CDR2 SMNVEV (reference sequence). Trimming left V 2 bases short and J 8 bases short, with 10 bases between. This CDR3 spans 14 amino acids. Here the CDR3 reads CASSLSDSYSPLHF. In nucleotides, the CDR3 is TGTGCCAGCAGTTTAAGTGACAGCTATTCACCCCTCCACTTT.

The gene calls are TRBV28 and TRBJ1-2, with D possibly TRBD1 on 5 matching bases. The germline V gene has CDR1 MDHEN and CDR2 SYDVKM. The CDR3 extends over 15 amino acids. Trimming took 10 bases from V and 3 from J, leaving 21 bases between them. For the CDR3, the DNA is TGTGCCACCGAAAACGATAAGGGAGGGGACTATGGCTACACCTTC. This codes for CATENDKGGDYGYTF.

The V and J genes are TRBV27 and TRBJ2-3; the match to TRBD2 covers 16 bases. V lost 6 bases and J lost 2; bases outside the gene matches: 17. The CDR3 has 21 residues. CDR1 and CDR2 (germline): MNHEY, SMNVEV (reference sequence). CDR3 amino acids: CASRFLSGTSGGAQDTDTQYF. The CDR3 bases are TGTGCCAGCAGATTCTTATCCGGGACTAGCGGGGGGGCCCAGGACACAGATACGCAGTATTTT.

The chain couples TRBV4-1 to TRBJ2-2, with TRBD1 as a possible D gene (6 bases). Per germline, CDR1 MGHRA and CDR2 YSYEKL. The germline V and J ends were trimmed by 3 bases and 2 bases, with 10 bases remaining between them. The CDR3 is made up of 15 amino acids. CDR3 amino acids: CASSQGHPNTGELFF. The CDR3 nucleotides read TGCGCCAGCAGCCAGGGACACCCAAACACCGGGGAGCTGTTTTTT.

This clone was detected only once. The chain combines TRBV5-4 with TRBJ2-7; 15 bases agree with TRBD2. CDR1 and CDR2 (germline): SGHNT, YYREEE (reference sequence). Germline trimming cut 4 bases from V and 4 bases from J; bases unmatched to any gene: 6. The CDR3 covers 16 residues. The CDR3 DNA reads TGTGCCAGCAGCCTCGGACTAGCGGGGGGGCAGTACGAGCAGTACTTC. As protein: CASSLGLAGGQYEQYF.

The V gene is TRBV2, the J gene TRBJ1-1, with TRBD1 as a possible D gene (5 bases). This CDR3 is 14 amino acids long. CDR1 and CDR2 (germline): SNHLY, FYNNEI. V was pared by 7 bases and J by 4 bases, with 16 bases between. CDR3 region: CASISQGAGTEAFF. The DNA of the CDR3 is TGTGCCAGCATAAGTCAGGGAGCGGGCACTGAAGCTTTCTTT.

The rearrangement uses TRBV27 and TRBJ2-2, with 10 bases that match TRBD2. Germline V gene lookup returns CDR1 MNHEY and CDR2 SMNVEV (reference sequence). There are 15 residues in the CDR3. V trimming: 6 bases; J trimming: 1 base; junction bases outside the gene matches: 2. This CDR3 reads CASRASGGNTGELFF. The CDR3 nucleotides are TGTGCCAGCAGAGCTAGCGGGGGGAACACCGGGGAGCTGTTTTTT.

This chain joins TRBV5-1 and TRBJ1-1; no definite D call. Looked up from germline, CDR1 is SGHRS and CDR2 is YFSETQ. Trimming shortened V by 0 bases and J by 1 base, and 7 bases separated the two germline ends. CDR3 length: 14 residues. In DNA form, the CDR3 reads TGCGCCAGCAGCTTGGTTGCGGGGAACACTGAAGCTTTCTTT. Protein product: CASSLVAGNTEAFF. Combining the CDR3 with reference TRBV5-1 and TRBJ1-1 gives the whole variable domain KAGVTQTPRYLIKTRGQQVTLSCSPISGHRSVSWYQQTPGQGLQFLFEYFSETQRNKGNFPGRFSGRQFSNSRSEMNVSTLELGDSALYLCASSLVAGNTEAFFGQGTRLTVV.

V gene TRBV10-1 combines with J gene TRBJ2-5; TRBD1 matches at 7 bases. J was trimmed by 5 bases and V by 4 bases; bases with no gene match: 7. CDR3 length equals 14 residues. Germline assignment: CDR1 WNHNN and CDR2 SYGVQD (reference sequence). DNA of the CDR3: TGCGCCAGCAGTGGACGACAGGGACGGGAGACCCAGTACTTC. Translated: CASSGRQGRETQYF.